These 9 T cell receptor beta chains originate from one sample sequenced in a study of CD8+ T cells in alopecia areata. Indicated treatment: oral pan-JAK inhibitor, 5-10 mg twice daily. Isolated RNA was reverse transcribed into cDNA used as the sequencing template. Profiled with immunoSEQ multiplex PCR; TCRdb holds only in-frame clones, not every one. Of 150,000 to 200,000 clones detected, about three fifths appear once; the ten largest clones hold 5.5%. The sample consisted of CD4+ T cells sorted from blood, taken at week 24, from a patient treated with tofacitinib. These receptors all come from a human donor with alopecia areata.

This clone came up once. The chain has TRBV4-3 and TRBJ2-7; unclear D gene. The germline V gene encodes CDR1 LGHNA and CDR2 YSLEER. The CDR3 contains 14 residues. V was shortened by 0 bases and J by 5 bases, with 11 bases between the two germline ends. CDR3 nucleotide sequence: TGCGCCAGCAGCCAAGATCTTGCTGGGAACGAGCAGTACTTC. This sequence encodes CASSQDLAGNEQYF.

The chain combines TRBV5-4 with TRBJ2-3, with D tentatively TRBD1 (6 bases). This CDR3 region has 13 residues. Germline V lookup: CDR1 SGHNT, CDR2 YYREEE (reference sequence). Trimming stripped 6 bases from V and 4 bases from J, with 12 bases between. This CDR3 reads CASKNRTADTQYF. As DNA, the CDR3 is TGTGCCAGCAAGAACAGGACAGCAGATACGCAGTATTTT.

The table lists this clone with a count of one. This chain uses TRBV6-5 with TRBJ1-2, with 7 positions matching TRBD1. Germline values: CDR1 MNHEY, CDR2 SVGAGI. CDR3 length: 13 amino acids. With V trimmed by 6 bases and J by 6 bases, 7 bases remained unmatched. In DNA form, the CDR3 reads TGTGCCAGCAGCAGGGGGAGAGGAAATGGCTACACCTTC. The encoded protein is CASSRGRGNGYTF.

This rearrangement joins TRBV7-3 to TRBJ1-6; no firm D call. Germline V gene data show CDR1 as SGHTA and CDR2 as FQGTGA. The CDR3 is 14 amino acids. Trimming stripped 2 bases from V and 5 bases from J, with 7 bases between. The CDR3 coding sequence is TGTGCCAGCAGCTTAGGCATCCATAATTCACCCCTCCACTTT. Translating gives CASSLGIHNSPLHF.

The chain joins TRBV15 to TRBJ2-5; D is unresolved. Looked up from germline, CDR1 is LNHNV and CDR2 is YYDKDF (reference sequence). V lost 6 bases, J lost 5 bases, and 13 bases lay in between. This CDR3 spans 13 amino acids. CDR3 nucleotides: TGTGCCACCAGTATCGCCGAAGCGGAGACCCAGTACTTC. This gives the protein CATSIAEAETQYF. Filled out from reference TRBV15 and TRBJ2-5, the complete variable domain reads DAMVIQNPRYQVTQFGKPVTLSCSQTLNHNVMYWYQQKSSQAPKLLFHYYDKDFNNEADTPDNFQSRRPNTSFCFLDIRSPGLGDTAMYLCATSIAEAETQYFGPGTRLLVL.

This clone came up a few times. The V gene is TRBV19, the J gene TRBJ1-1, with D possibly matching TRBD1 (5 bases). CDR3 length: 15 residues. Trimming shortened V by 3 bases and J by 4 bases, and 15 bases separated the two germline ends. Germline loops: CDR1 LNHDA, CDR2 SQIVND (reference sequence). The CDR3 bases are TGTGCCAGTAGTATTCAGTTGCGGGGGAGCACTGAAGCTTTCTTT. Translating gives CASSIQLRGSTEAFF. The full variable domain, its missing parts supplied by reference TRBV19 and TRBJ1-1, is DGGITQSPKYLFRKEGQNVTLSCEQNLNHDAMYWYRQDPGQGLRLIYYSQIVNDFQKGDIAEGYSVSREKKESFPLTVTSAQKNPTAFYLCASSIQLRGSTEAFFGQGTRLTVV.

V usage is TRBV19 and J usage is TRBJ1-2, with 7 bases fitting TRBD1. Germline CDR1 LNHDA, CDR2 SQIVND (reference sequence). The ends lost 4 bases at V and 7 bases at J; junction bases unmatched: 9. This CDR3 has 14 amino acids. This CDR3 reads CASSTRQGFGGYTF. In DNA form, the CDR3 reads TGTGCCAGTAGTACCCGACAGGGTTTTGGTGGCTACACCTTC.

This clone appeared once. This chain links TRBV9 with TRBJ2-5, with 8 bases matching TRBD2. Trimming at V came to 0 bases and at J to 0 bases, leaving 10 bases not matched to a gene. Per germline, CDR1 SGDLS and CDR2 YYNGEE. CDR3 size: 18 residues. The CDR3 nucleotides are TGTGCCAGCAGCGTAGAAGCGGGGGAATATAAGTACCAAGAGACCCAGTACTTC. This translates into CASSVEAGEYKYQETQYF.

This sequence joins TRBV5-4 and TRBJ2-7, with 10 bases lining up with TRBD1. With 3 bases clipped from V and 2 bases from J, the junction kept 8 bases outside the gene matches. The CDR3 consists of 16 residues. Germline V gene data show CDR1 as SGHNT and CDR2 as YYREEE (reference sequence). CDR3 sequence (DNA): TGTGCCAGCAGCTCCGGGGGCGGGACAGGGGCCTACGAGCAGTACTTC. It specifies CASSSGGGTGAYEQYF.